Reported below is one T cell receptor (beta chain). As yet, its antigen is unknown. Profiled with immunoSEQ multiplex PCR; TCRdb holds only in-frame clones, not every one. The sample yields about 140,000 clones, roughly 91% seen once. The sample comes from a study of CD4+ T cells in melanoma. Points from the study as a whole: Diverse differentiation states were reported for melanoma neoantigen-specific CD4+ T cells. A reported correlation linked neoantigen-specific CD4+ T cells to CD8+, macrophage and B cell function.

This receptor was taken from a human donor with melanoma.

Written as DNA, the CDR3 is TGTGCCAGCAGCTTAGCAGTGCGGGGGGAGCAGTACTTC. It specifies CASSLAVRGEQYF. The genes are TRBV7-6 and TRBJ2-7, with TRBD2 identical over 7 bases. The CDR3 spans 13 residues. Germline assignment: CDR1 SGHVS and CDR2 FNYEAQ. V was clipped by 0 bases and J by 7 bases; unmatched bases: 3.